A single sample gave rise to the 8 T cell receptor beta chains below, sequenced in a study of OX40 agonist ivuxolimab in advanced cancers. Repertoires were generated with immunoSEQ multiplex PCR, while TCRdb's copy carries only in-frame clones and drops some. The sample shows more than 70,000 clones, approximately 86% of them seen only once. Sample: CD4+ or CD8+ T cells sorted from blood, taken in a trial of the OX40 agonist ivuxolimab. These receptors were taken from an adult with an advanced solid tumor such as melanoma, head and neck, liver or kidney cancer.

This clone has a handful of counts. V gene TRBV19 combines with J gene TRBJ2-3; 7 nucleotides align to TRBD1. The CDR3 covers 12 residues. In germline, CDR1 is LNHDA, CDR2 SQIVND (reference sequence). The V gene end was trimmed by 8 bases and the J gene end by 2 bases; junction bases not matched to a gene: 1. The CDR3 DNA is TGTGCCAGTGGACAGGCCACAGATACGCAGTATTTT. Its translation: CASGQATDTQYF.

The chain links TRBV5-4 to TRBJ2-7; 9 nucleotides line up with TRBD2. The V segment lost 0 bases and the J segment 2 bases; nucleotides outside the gene matches: 3. Germline CDR1 is SGHNT and CDR2 is YYREEE (reference sequence). This CDR3 contains 15 residues. The CDR3 here is CASSLASSGAYEQYF. The CDR3, as DNA: TGTGCCAGCAGCTTGGCGTCTAGCGGGGCCTACGAGCAGTACTTC.

This clone was counted only a few times. The CDR3 spells CASGGRAQETQYF. Written as DNA, the CDR3 is TGTGCCAGCGGAGGGAGGGCCCAAGAGACCCAGTACTTC. V usage is TRBV2 and J usage is TRBJ2-5, with 7 bases that match TRBD2. V gave up 8 bases and J gave up 1 base; unmatched junction bases: 4. From germline, CDR1 is SNHLY and CDR2 FYNNEI. This CDR3 spans 13 amino acids.

This chain joins TRBV25-1 and TRBJ2-7; 9 bases map to TRBD1. From germline, CDR1 is MGHDK and CDR2 SYGVNS. The ends lost 5 bases at V and 11 bases at J; junction bases unmatched: 4. The CDR3 length is 11 residues. CDR3 residues: CASSRGDREYF. The CDR3 nucleotides are TGTGCCAGCAGTCGCGGGGACAGGGAGTACTTC.

The DNA of the CDR3 is TGTGCCAGCAGTTCAGGGGCGGGGAATCAGCCCCAGCATTTT. Protein sequence: CASSSGAGNQPQHF. This chain links TRBV6-5 with TRBJ1-5, with D maybe TRBD1 (6 bases). The CDR3 is made up of 14 amino acids. With 4 bases removed from V and 4 bases from J, the gap between germline ends came to 11 bases. Germline CDR1 MNHEY, CDR2 SVGAGI.

The chain recombines TRBV11-2 with TRBJ2-1; D uncertain. The CDR3 length is 14 residues. CDR1 is SGHAT and CDR2 is FQNNGV in the germline V gene. Trimming stripped 5 bases from V and 3 bases from J, with 11 bases between. This CDR3 is CASSHIKGYNEQFF. CDR3 sequence (DNA): TGTGCCAGCAGCCATATCAAGGGCTACAATGAGCAGTTCTTC. The full variable domain, in which reference TRBV11-2 and TRBJ2-1 provide the parts outside the CDR3, is EAGVAQSPRYKIIEKRQSVAFWCNPISGHATLYWYQQILGQGPKLLIQFQNNGVVDDSQLPKDRFSAERLKGVDSTLKIQPAKLEDSAVYLCASSHIKGYNEQFFGPGTRLTVL.

V is TRBV15 and J is TRBJ2-7; a possible D gene is TRBD1 (6 bases). Germline-derived CDR1 and CDR2 are LNHNV and YYDKDF (reference sequence). The CDR3 runs 16 residues. Trimming removed 0 bases at V and 4 bases at J, with 16 bases between. The CDR3 loop reads CATSRDGAGAVYEQYF. The CDR3 DNA reads TGTGCCACCAGCAGAGATGGGGCAGGGGCTGTATACGAGCAGTACTTC. Looking up the rest from reference TRBV15 and TRBJ2-7 gives the full variable domain: DAMVIQNPRYQVTQFGKPVTLSCSQTLNHNVMYWYQQKSSQAPKLLFHYYDKDFNNEADTPDNFQSRRPNTSFCFLDIRSPGLGDTAMYLCATSRDGAGAVYEQYFGPGTRLTVT.

This chain uses TRBV5-4 with TRBJ2-5, with a weak D call TRBD2 (7 bases). Trimming took off 0 bases at V and 7 bases at J, with 19 bases between the two ends. Germline V lookup: CDR1 SGHNT, CDR2 YYREEE (reference sequence). This CDR3 is built from 16 residues. CDR3 residues: CASSLGAAGAPRTQYF. DNA for the CDR3: TGTGCCAGCAGCTTGGGGGCGGCGGGGGCCCCGAGGACCCAGTACTTC.